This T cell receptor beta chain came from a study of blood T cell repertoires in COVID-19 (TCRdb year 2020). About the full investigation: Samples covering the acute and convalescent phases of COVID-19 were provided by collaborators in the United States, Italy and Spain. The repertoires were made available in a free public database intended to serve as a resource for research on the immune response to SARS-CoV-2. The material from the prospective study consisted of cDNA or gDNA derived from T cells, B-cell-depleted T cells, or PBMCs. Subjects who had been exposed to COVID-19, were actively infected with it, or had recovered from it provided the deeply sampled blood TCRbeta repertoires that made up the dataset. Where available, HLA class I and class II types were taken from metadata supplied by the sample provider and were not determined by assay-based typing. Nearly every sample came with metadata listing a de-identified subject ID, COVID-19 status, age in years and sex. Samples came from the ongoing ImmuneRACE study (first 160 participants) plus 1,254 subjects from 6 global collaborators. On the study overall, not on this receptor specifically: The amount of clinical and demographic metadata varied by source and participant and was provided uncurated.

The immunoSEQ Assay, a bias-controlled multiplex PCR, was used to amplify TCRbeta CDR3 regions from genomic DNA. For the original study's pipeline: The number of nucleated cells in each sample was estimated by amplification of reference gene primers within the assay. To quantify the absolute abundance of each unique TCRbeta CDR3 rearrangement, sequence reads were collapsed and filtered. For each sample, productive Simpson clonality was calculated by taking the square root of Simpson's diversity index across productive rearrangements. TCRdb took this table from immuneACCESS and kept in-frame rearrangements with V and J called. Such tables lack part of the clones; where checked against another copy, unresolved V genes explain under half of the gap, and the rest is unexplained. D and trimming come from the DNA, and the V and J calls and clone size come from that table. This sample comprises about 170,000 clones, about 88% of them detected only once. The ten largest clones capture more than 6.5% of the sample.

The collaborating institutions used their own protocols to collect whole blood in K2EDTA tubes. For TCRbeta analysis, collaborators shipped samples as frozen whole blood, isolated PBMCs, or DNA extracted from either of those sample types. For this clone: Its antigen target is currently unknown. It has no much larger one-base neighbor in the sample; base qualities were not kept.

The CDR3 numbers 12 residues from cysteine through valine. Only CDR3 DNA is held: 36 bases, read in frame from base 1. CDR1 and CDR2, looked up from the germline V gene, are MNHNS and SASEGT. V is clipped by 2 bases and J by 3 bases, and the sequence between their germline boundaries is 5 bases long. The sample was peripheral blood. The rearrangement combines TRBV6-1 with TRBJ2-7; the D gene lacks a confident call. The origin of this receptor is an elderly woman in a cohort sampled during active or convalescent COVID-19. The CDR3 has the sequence CASSETVYEQYV. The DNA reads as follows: TGTGCCAGCAGTGAAACAGTCTACGAGCAGTACGTC.